This T cell receptor beta chain was sequenced during a study of shared clonotypes between healthy human individuals. In the study overall: CD4 naive cells filled three plates per donor, CD4 memory three, CD8 naive two and CD8 memory one.

Germline V gene data show CDR1 as SGHRS and CDR2 as YFSETQ. V was cut by 0 bases and J by 3 bases, with 10 bases left in between. The CDR3 is 14 residues long. With regard to this clone: What it binds is unknown.

Sequencing was performed with immunoSEQ multiplex PCR; in TCRdb, only in-frame clones are kept and a portion is missing. The sample gives a few hundred thousand clones, more than 75% of which show up once; under 20% is in the top ten. General study points: Naive subsets generally had larger estimated richness than memory subsets. Rarefaction demonstrated incomplete sorted-subset sequencing despite large depth.

Each of the donors was a healthy adult who was HIV-negative and had not had a recent acute infection or vaccination. Material: memory CD8+ T cells sorted from blood. Specified subset: CD45RO+ cells pooled with CCR7-negative TemRA cells. The chain recombines TRBV5-1 with TRBJ2-7; weak D call: TRBD1 (6 bases). The sequence was collected from a man between 18 and 29 years old in good health. Here the CDR3 reads CASSLADRFYEQYF. As DNA, the CDR3 is TGCGCCAGCAGCTTGGCCGACAGGTTCTACGAGCAGTACTTC.